This T cell receptor (beta chain) came from a study of cytomegalovirus exposure and HLA in healthy donors. Findings and caveats of the study: Specific recognition of CMV antigens was confirmed in vitro for a few chains (all CMV-associated). Rarity characterized most TCR sequences, yet some public TCRs appeared in many donors. Associated with cytomegalovirus, according to the listing, were about 160 TCR beta chains. Reported performance of the classifier showed diagnosis of cytomegalovirus status with high specificity and sensitivity.

The V gene's germline CDR1 is GTSNPN and CDR2 SVGIG (reference sequence). This CDR3 contains 13 residues. The V end was cut by 1 base, the J end by 6 bases, with 12 bases between. With regard to this clone: Its matching antigen is unknown.

Using immunoSEQ multiplex PCR, the repertoire was profiled, and TCRdb retains in-frame clones only, with some absent. The sample includes approximately 100,000 clones, about nine tenths of them seen just once. V is TRBV30 and J is TRBJ1-2; possible D gene TRBD1, 6 bases. The sequenced sample was PBMCs. The receptor was derived from a woman aged 18-30 years in good health and CMV-seronegative. The CDR3 region is CAWSGGGFHGYTF. The CDR3 coding sequence is TGTGCCTGGAGTGGAGGGGGTTTTCATGGCTACACCTTC.